This TCR beta chain appears in the sequencing data of a study of blood T cell repertoires in COVID-19. Study information: Researchers got acute and convalescent COVID-19 samples from the United States, Italy and Spain. The analysed material was cDNA or gDNA that came from T cells, B-cell-depleted T cells, or PBMCs.

Original analysis: Estimates of nucleated cell counts were drawn from the amplification of reference gene primers. The table came from immunoSEQ multiplex PCR; TCRdb's copy has only in-frame clones and leaves some out. That table supplies the V and J calls and clone size; D and trimming were determined from the DNA. The sample consists of 120,000 to 150,000 clones, around 90% of them appearing once. To note about this clone: Other nucleotide sequences in the sample specify the same CDR3.

There are 14 residues in the CDR3. Germline-derived CDR1 and CDR2 are LGHDT and YNNKEL (reference sequence). Trimming cost V 1 base and J 1 base, with 7 bases left between them. Specimen: peripheral blood. This receptor was obtained from a human donor in a cohort sampled during active COVID-19. This chain uses TRBV3-1 (or the pseudogene TRBV3-2) with TRBJ1-1; D gene uncertain. CDR3 in DNA: TGTGCCAGCAGCCAAGCGGGGTGGAACACTGAAGCTTTCTTT. It codes for CASSQAGWNTEAFF.